This TCR beta chain was identified in a study of blood T cell repertoires in COVID-19 (TCRdb year 2020). Turning to the overall study: Samples from collaborators originated in the United States, Italy and Spain and spanned both the acute and convalescent phases of COVID-19. The prospective study material was composed of cDNA or gDNA derived from T cells, B-cell-depleted T cells, or PBMCs. The dataset comprised deeply sampled blood TCRbeta repertoires from subjects exposed to, actively infected with, or recovered from COVID-19. The repertoires were released in a freely available public database meant as a resource for research on the immune response to SARS-CoV-2. The samples were drawn from two sources: the first 160 participants of the ongoing ImmuneRACE study, and over 1,000 subjects contributed by 6 global collaborators. Nearly every sample came with metadata listing a de-identified subject ID, COVID-19 status, age in years and sex. Where available, HLA class I and class II types were obtained from metadata supplied by the sample provider rather than from assay-based typing.

The immunoSEQ Assay, a bias-controlled multiplex PCR, was used to amplify TCRbeta CDR3 regions from genomic DNA. Turning to the authors' computational methods: The number of nucleated cells in each sample was estimated by amplification of reference gene primers within the assay. To quantify the absolute abundance of each unique TCRbeta CDR3 rearrangement, sequence reads were collapsed and filtered. For each sample, productive Simpson clonality was calculated by taking the square root of Simpson's diversity index across productive rearrangements. The immuneACCESS repertoire file appears here via TCRdb, limited to in-frame rearrangements. These files lack a portion of the clones; in checked studies, under half of the deficit traces to unresolved V genes, and the cause of the others is not known. V and J calls and clone size come straight from that table; D and trimming were deduced from the DNA. This sample holds some 180,000 clones; 81% were observed only once. More than 9.5% of the sample is in the top ten clones.

Relative to germline, V is 2 bases shorter and J is 0 bases shorter, with 12 bases between their ends. The germline V gene supplies CDR1 SGDLS and CDR2 YYNGEE. Measured from the cysteine to the phenylalanine, the CDR3 is 16 residues long. CDR3 DNA is the only sequence kept; it has 48 bases, read in frame from the first base. Results the study describes overall, beyond this receptor: Clinical and demographic metadata were provided uncurated, with the amount varying by source and participant.

One collaborating source in Seattle enrolled patients while the patients were actively infected and followed the patients over time throughout the course of disease. Collaborating institutions collected whole blood in K2EDTA tubes following their own protocols. For TCRbeta analysis, collaborators shipped samples as frozen whole blood, isolated PBMCs, or DNA extracted from either of those sample types. The table lists this clone with many counts. What this receptor recognizes is not known. No base qualities exist here, and no much larger clone lies one base off it. Here the chain combines TRBV9 and TRBJ1-3; TRBD1 might be the D gene, on 6 matching bases. Sequenced material: peripheral blood. The receptor was isolated from a woman aged 40 to 49 with COVID-19, enrolled during active disease. The CDR3 sequence is CASSVESRGSGNTIYF. The bases read TGTGCCAGCAGCGTCGAATCCAGGGGCTCTGGAAACACCATATATTTT.